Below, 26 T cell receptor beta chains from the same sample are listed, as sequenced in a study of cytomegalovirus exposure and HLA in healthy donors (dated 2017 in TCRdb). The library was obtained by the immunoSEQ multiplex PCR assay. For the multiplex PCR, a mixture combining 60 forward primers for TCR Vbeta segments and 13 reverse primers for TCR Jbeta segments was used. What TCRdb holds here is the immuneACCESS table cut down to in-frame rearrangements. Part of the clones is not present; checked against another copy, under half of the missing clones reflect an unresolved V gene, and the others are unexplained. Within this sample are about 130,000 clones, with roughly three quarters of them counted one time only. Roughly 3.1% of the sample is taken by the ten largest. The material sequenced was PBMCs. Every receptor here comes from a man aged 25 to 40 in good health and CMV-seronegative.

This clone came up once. The CDR3 loop reads CASIVISAATSYEQYF. CDR3 nucleotides: TGTGCCAGCATTGTTATTTCAGCGGCCACCTCCTACGAGCAGTACTTC. The V and J genes are TRBV21-1 and TRBJ2-7; the table assigns TRBD2, which was not confirmed against the DNA. TRBV21-1 is labeled a pseudogene. The CDR3 has 16 residues.

The DNA for the CDR3 is TGTGCCAGCAGCTTCACCCCCCAGGGAATGAACACTGAAGCTTTCTTT. It encodes CASSFTPQGMNTEAFF. The rearrangement joins TRBV7-3 to TRBJ1-1; a weak D match, TRBD1 (5 bases). The CDR3 length is 16 residues. CDR1 and CDR2 from the germline V gene are SGHTA and FQGTGA. Trimming left V 3 bases short and J 0 bases short, with 14 bases between.

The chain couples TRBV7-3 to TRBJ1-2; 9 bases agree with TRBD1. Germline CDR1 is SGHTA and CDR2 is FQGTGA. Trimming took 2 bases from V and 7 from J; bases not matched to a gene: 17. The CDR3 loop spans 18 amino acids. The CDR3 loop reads CASSLGPPGQGRDGGYTF. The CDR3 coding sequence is TGTGCCAGCAGCTTAGGACCTCCGGGACAGGGTAGAGACGGTGGCTACACCTTC.

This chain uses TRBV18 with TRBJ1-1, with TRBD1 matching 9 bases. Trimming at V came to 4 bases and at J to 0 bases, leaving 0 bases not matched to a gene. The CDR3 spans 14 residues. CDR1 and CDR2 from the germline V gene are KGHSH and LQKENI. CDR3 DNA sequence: TGTGCCAGCTCACGGGACAGGGTGAACACTGAAGCTTTCTTT. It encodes CASSRDRVNTEAFF.

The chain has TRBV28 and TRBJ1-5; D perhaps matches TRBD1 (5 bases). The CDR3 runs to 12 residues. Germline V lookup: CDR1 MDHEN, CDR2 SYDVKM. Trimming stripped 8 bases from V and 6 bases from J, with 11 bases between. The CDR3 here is CASGPGVQPQHF. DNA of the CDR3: TGTGCCAGCGGCCCGGGGGTTCAGCCCCAGCATTTT.

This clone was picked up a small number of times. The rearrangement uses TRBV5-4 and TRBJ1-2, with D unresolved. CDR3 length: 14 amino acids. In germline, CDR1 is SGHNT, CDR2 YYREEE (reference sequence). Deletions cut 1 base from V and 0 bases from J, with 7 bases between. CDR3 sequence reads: CASSLTGTNYGYTF. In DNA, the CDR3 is TGTGCCAGCAGCTTGACGGGTACTAACTATGGCTACACCTTC. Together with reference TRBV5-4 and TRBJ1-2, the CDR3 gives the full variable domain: ETGVTQSPTHLIKTRGQQVTLRCSSQSGHNTVSWYQQALGQGPQFIFQYYREEENGRGNFPPRFSGLQFPNYSSELNVNALELDDSALYLCASSLTGTNYGYTFGSGTRLTVV.

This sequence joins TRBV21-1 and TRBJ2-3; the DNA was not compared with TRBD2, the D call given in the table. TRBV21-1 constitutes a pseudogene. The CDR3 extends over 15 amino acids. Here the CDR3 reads CASRRGTSEIDTQYF. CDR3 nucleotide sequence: TGTGCCAGCAGAAGGGGGACTAGCGAAATAGATACGCAGTATTTT.

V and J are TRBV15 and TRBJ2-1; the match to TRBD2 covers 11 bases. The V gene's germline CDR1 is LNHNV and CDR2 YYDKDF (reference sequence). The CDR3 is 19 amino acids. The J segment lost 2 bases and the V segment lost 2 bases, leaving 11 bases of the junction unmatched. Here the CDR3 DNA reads TGTGCCACCAGCAGAAACCCTCCGGGACTAGCGGATCCCTACAATGAGCAGTTCTTC. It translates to CATSRNPPGLADPYNEQFF.

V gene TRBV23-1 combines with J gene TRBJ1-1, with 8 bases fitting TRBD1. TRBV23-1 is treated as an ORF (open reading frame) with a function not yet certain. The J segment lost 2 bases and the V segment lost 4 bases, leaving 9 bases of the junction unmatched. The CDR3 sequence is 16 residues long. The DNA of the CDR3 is TGCGCCAGCAGTCCCCAGGGACAGGTCGGAAACACTGAAGCTTTCTTT. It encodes CASSPQGQVGNTEAFF.

The CDR3 DNA follows: TGTGCCAGCAGCCTCGGCGGTCTCCAAGAGACCCAGTACTTC. Encoded protein: CASSLGGLQETQYF. The V and J genes are TRBV14 and TRBJ2-5; no clear D. The V gene lost 4 bases and the J gene lost 1 base, with 10 bases spanning the gap. Germline V gene lookup returns CDR1 SGHDN and CDR2 FVKESK. The CDR3 sequence is 14 residues long. The whole variable domain, remainder taken from reference TRBV14 and TRBJ2-5, is EAGVTQFPSHSVIEKGQTVTLRCDPISGHDNLYWYRRVMGKEIKFLLHFVKESKQDESGMPNNRFLAERTGGTYSTLKVQPAELEDSGVYFCASSLGGLQETQYFGPGTRLLVL.

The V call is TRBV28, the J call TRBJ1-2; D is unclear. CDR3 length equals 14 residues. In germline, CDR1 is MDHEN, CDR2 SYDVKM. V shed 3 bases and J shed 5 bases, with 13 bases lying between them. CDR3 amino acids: CASSLGVLSYGYTF. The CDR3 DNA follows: TGTGCCAGCAGTTTGGGAGTCCTTTCATATGGCTACACCTTC.

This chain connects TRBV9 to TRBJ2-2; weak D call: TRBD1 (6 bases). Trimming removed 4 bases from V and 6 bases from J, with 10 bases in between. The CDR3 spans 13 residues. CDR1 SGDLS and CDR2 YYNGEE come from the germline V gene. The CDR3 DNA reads TGTGCCAGCAGCCCTCGACAGGCCGGGGAGCTGTTTTTT. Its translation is CASSPRQAGELFF.

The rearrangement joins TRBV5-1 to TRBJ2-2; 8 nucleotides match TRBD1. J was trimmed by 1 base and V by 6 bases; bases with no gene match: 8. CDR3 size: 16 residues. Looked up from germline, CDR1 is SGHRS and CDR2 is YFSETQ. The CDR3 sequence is CASTISGTGNTGELFF. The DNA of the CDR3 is TGCGCCAGCACCATATCTGGGACAGGGAACACCGGGGAGCTGTTTTTT.

CDR3 region: CASSYLTRGSTDTQYF. Here the CDR3 DNA reads TGTGCCAGCAGTTACCTGACCCGGGGATCCACAGATACGCAGTATTTT. V and J are TRBV6-6 and TRBJ2-3; D is possibly TRBD2 (5 bases). The V and J ends lost 2 bases and 2 bases respectively, with 14 bases between them. Germline CDR1 reads MNHNY; CDR2 reads SVGAGI (reference sequence). The length of the CDR3 is 16 residues.

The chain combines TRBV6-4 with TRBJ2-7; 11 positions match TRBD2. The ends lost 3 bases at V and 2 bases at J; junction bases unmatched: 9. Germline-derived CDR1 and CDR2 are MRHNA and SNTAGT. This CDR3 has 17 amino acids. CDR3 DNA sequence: TGTGCCAGCAGTGATGGGCTAGCGGGAGGTCACACCTACGAGCAGTACTTC. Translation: CASSDGLAGGHTYEQYF.

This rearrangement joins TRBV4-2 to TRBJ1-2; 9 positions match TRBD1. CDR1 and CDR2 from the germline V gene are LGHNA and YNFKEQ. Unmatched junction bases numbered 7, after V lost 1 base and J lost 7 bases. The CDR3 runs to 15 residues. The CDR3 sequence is CASSQVSETGGGYTF. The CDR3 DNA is TGTGCCAGCAGCCAAGTCAGTGAGACAGGGGGTGGCTACACCTTC.

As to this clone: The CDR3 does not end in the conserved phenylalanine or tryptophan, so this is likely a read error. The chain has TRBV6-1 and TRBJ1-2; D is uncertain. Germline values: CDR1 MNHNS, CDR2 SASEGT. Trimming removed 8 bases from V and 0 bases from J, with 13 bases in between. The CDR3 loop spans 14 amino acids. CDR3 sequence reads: CASGGAMANYGYTV. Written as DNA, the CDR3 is TGTGCCAGCGGAGGAGCCATGGCTAACTATGGCTACACCGTC.

The CDR3 reads CSVRQGSYEQYF. CDR3 DNA: TGCAGCGTTCGACAGGGCTCCTACGAGCAGTACTTC. The chain joins TRBV29-1 to TRBJ2-7, with 7 nucleotides matching TRBD1. The CDR3 length is 12 residues. Germline assignment: CDR1 SQVTM and CDR2 ANQGSEA. The junction had 1 base not matched to a gene; V was cut back by 5 bases and J by 0 bases.

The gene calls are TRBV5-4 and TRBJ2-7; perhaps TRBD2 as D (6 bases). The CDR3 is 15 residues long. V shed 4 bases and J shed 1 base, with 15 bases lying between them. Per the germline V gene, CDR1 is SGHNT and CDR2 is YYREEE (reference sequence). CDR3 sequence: CASSETHSGSYEQYF. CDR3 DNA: TGTGCCAGCAGCGAGACCCACAGCGGGTCCTACGAGCAGTACTTC.

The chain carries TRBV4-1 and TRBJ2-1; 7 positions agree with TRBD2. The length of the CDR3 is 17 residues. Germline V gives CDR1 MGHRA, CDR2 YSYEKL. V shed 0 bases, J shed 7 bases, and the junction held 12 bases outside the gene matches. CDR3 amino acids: CASSQDLSRGSRNEQFF. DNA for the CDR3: TGCGCCAGCAGCCAAGATTTAAGTCGCGGGAGTCGGAATGAGCAGTTCTTC.

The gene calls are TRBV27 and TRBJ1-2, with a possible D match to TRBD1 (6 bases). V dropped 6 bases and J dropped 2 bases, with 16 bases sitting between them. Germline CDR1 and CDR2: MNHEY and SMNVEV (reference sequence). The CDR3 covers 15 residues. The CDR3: CASRTPGDKNYGYTF. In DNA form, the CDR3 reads TGTGCCAGCAGAACCCCCGGGGACAAGAACTATGGCTACACCTTC.

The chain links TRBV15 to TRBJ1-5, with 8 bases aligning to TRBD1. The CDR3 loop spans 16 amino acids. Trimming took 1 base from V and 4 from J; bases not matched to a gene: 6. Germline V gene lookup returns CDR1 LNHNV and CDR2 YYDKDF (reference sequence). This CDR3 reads CATSRGSGQDNQPQHF. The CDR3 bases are TGTGCCACCAGCAGAGGCTCGGGACAGGATAATCAGCCCCAGCATTTT.

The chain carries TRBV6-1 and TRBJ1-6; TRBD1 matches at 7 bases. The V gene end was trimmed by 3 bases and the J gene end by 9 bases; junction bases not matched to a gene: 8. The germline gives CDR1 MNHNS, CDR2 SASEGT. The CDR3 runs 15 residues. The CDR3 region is CASSEHRGTSSPLHF. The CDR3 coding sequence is TGTGCCAGCAGTGAGCACAGGGGCACGAGTTCACCCCTCCACTTT.

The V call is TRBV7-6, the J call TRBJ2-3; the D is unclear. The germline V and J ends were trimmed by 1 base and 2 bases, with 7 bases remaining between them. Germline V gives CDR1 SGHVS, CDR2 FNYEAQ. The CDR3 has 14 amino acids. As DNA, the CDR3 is TGTGCCAGCAGCTTAGTAAGCTACACAGATACGCAGTATTTT. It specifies CASSLVSYTDTQYF.

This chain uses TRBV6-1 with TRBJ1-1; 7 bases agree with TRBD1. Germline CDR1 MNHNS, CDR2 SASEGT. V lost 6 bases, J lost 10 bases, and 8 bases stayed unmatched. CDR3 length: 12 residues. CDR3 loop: CASSLQGFRAFF. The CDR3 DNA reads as TGTGCCAGCAGCCTACAGGGGTTTAGAGCTTTCTTT.

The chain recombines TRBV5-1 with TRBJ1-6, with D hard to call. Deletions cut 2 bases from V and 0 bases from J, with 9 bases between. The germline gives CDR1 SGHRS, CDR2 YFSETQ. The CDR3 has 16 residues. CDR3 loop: CASSFKQTSYNSPLHF. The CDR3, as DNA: TGCGCCAGCAGCTTTAAACAGACCTCCTATAATTCACCCCTCCACTTT.